The 24 T cell receptor beta chains below were found in one sample sequenced in a study of blood T cell repertoires in COVID-19 (dated by TCRdb to 2019 to 2021). Library creation used the immunoSEQ multiplex PCR assay. Here the immuneACCESS table is served through TCRdb, limited to in-frame sequences with V and J called. Missing clones are a known gap in these copies; in checked studies unresolved V genes cover under half, and the rest lacks a known reason. For this sample the table gives roughly 150,000 clones, of which 84% were detected only once. 1.5% to 2% of the sample rests with the top ten. Specimen: PBMCs or T cells enriched from blood (not recorded which). The receptors here all came from a woman aged 18-29 years who had been exposed to COVID-19.

The chain employs TRBV30 and TRBJ2-7; 7 nucleotides align to TRBD1. The CDR3 contains 12 residues. Germline V gene sequence: CDR1 GTSNPN, CDR2 SVGIG (reference sequence). V was pared by 3 bases and J by 3 bases, with 2 bases of the junction left unmatched. This CDR3 reads CAWRRDSYEQYF. The CDR3 nucleotides are TGTGCCTGGAGAAGGGACAGCTACGAGCAGTACTTC.

The V and J genes are TRBV24-1 and TRBJ2-3; unclear D gene. The CDR3 extends over 17 amino acids. Germline loops: CDR1 KGHDR, CDR2 SFDVKD. Trimming pared 0 bases from V and 0 bases from J, leaving 12 bases between. Written as DNA, the CDR3 is TGTGCCACCAGTGATTTGCATCGGCTAGATAGCACAGATACGCAGTATTTT. Its protein product is CATSDLHRLDSTDTQYF.

The rearrangement uses TRBV28 and TRBJ2-2; TRBD1 aligns across 10 bases. Germline V gene sequence: CDR1 MDHEN, CDR2 SYDVKM. CDR3 size: 16 residues. The J segment lost 7 bases and the V segment lost 2 bases, leaving 7 bases of the junction unmatched. CDR3 loop: CASSLTPGQGFGELFF. In DNA form, the CDR3 reads TGTGCCAGCAGTTTAACCCCGGGACAGGGGTTCGGGGAGCTGTTTTTT.

The rearrangement links TRBV27 to TRBJ2-7; TRBD2 agrees at 12 bases. This CDR3 comprises 14 residues. From germline, CDR1 is MNHEY and CDR2 SMNVEV (reference sequence). V dropped 5 bases and J dropped 3; count of bases not matched to a gene: 2. Here the CDR3 DNA reads TGTGCCAGCAGTAAGACTAGCGGGAGCTACGAGCAGTACTTC. Translated, it gives CASSKTSGSYEQYF.

The rearrangement uses TRBV7-8 and TRBJ1-4, with D perhaps TRBD1 (5 bases). This CDR3 region has 16 residues. Trimming left V 5 bases short and J 8 bases short, with 21 bases between. Per the germline V gene, CDR1 is SGHVS and CDR2 is FQNEAQ. For the CDR3, the DNA is TGTGCCAGCAGCCCCCAGGGCGGACAACTCACGGAAAAACTGTTTTTT. Amino acid sequence: CASSPQGGQLTEKLFF.

This rearrangement joins TRBV11-2 to TRBJ2-6, with D possibly being TRBD2 (6 bases). V was clipped by 6 bases and J by 0 bases, with 15 bases between them. The germline V gene has CDR1 SGHAT and CDR2 FQNNGV. This CDR3 comprises 17 residues. The CDR3 DNA reads TGTGCCAGCAGGAATTGGGGCGGGACCTCTGGGGCCAACGTCCTGACTTTC. It is translated as CASRNWGGTSGANVLTF.

The chain has TRBV18 and TRBJ1-1, with 11 bases aligning to TRBD1. V was pared by 6 bases and J by 0 bases, with 9 bases of the junction left unmatched. The CDR3 is made up of 17 amino acids. Per the germline V gene, CDR1 is KGHSH and CDR2 is LQKENI. Here the CDR3 DNA reads TGTGCCAGCTCTAGAGCGGGACAGGGGGGCCTGAACACTGAAGCTTTCTTT. It encodes CASSRAGQGGLNTEAFF.

The rearrangement joins TRBV15 to TRBJ2-1, with 11 bases identical to TRBD2. With V trimmed by 1 base and J by 8 bases, 10 bases remained unmatched. The CDR3 spans 17 residues. Per the germline V gene, CDR1 is LNHNV and CDR2 is YYDKDF (reference sequence). This CDR3 reads CATSRGLGTSGFYEQFF. CDR3 DNA sequence: TGTGCCACCAGCAGAGGTCTGGGGACTAGCGGATTCTATGAGCAGTTCTTC.

CDR3 DNA: TGTGCCAGCAAGGAGGGGGCGGGTTGGGACACTGAAGCTTTCTTT. Protein sequence: CASKEGAGWDTEAFF. The genes are TRBV6-5 and TRBJ1-1; 7 bases map to TRBD1. Trimming removed 7 bases from V and 3 bases from J; junction bases left unmatched: 11. The CDR3 contains 15 residues. The germline CDR1 and CDR2 sequences are MNHEY and SVGAGI.

The chain joins TRBV30 to TRBJ2-1; tentatively, D is TRBD1 (6 bases). The CDR3 loop spans 15 amino acids. With 2 bases removed from V and 8 bases from J, the gap between germline ends came to 19 bases. Germline loops: CDR1 GTSNPN, CDR2 SVGIG (reference sequence). This CDR3 reads CAWSPPGTITDEQFF. The DNA for the CDR3 is TGTGCCTGGAGTCCACCCGGGACAATTACCGATGAGCAGTTCTTC.

V usage is TRBV3-1 (or the pseudogene TRBV3-2) and J usage is TRBJ2-1; 12 bases are shared with TRBD2. Germline V gene lookup returns CDR1 LGHDT and CDR2 YNNKEL (reference sequence). This CDR3 is 16 amino acids long. J gave up 7 bases and V 4 bases, and 8 bases lay outside the gene matches. The CDR3 DNA sequence: TGTGCCAGCAGCCCGAAGACTAGCGGGAGAATAAATGAGCAGTTCTTC. It encodes CASSPKTSGRINEQFF.

The chain recombines TRBV10-3 with TRBJ2-1; TRBD1 aligns across 12 bases. CDR3 size: 13 residues. V shed 8 bases and J 7 bases; nucleotides not matched to a gene: 3. Germline V CDR1 and CDR2: ENHRY, SYGVKD. DNA of the CDR3: TGTGCCATCCGGGACAGGGGGCCGAATGAGCAGTTCTTC. Encoded protein: CAIRDRGPNEQFF.

The chain links TRBV7-9 to TRBJ2-7, with 7 bases matching TRBD1. Trimming cost V 3 bases and J 5 bases; bases outside gene matches: 7. Germline V gene data show CDR1 as SEHNR and CDR2 as FQNEAQ (reference sequence). The CDR3 is 14 amino acids. As DNA, the CDR3 is TGTGCCAGCAGCTTCCAGAATACAGGGGACGAGCAGTACTTC. This encodes CASSFQNTGDEQYF.

The chain recombines TRBV6-5 with TRBJ2-7; 8 nucleotides align to TRBD2. This CDR3 has 15 amino acids. Germline CDR1 and CDR2: MNHEY and SVGAGI. The trim removed 8 bases at V and 0 bases at J, leaving 9 bases unmatched. The CDR3 reads CASQDTGTSSYEQYF. Written as DNA, the CDR3 is TGTGCCAGCCAGGATACGGGGACTAGCTCCTACGAGCAGTACTTC.

The chain employs TRBV7-8 and TRBJ1-5; D may be TRBD1 (6 bases). The CDR3 length is 16 residues. Germline-derived CDR1 and CDR2 are SGHVS and FQNEAQ. V was trimmed by 5 bases and J by 7 bases, leaving 21 bases between them. Here the CDR3 DNA reads TGTGCCAGCAGCCCGACTACAGGGTTCGGAAGGCAGCCCCAGCATTTT. It encodes CASSPTTGFGRQPQHF.

This sequence joins TRBV9 and TRBJ2-7, with 7 bases aligning to TRBD2. This CDR3 spans 13 amino acids. Germline assignment: CDR1 SGDLS and CDR2 YYNGEE. The V gene end was trimmed by 4 bases and the J gene end by 12 bases; junction bases not matched to a gene: 13. The CDR3 nucleotides are TGTGCCAGCAGCCCGGGGGGAGCCGGGACTTCGTACTTC. Amino acids: CASSPGGAGTSYF.

The chain links TRBV11-2 to TRBJ1-3; D gene uncertain. The CDR3 is 16 residues long. The V end was cut by 7 bases, the J end by 0 bases, with 16 bases between. Germline CDR1 reads SGHAT; CDR2 reads FQNNGV. CDR3 bases: TGTGCCAGCACCCCACGCGGAGTGCTCTCTGGAAACACCATATATTTT. Translation: CASTPRGVLSGNTIYF.

The V call is TRBV7-2, the J call TRBJ1-5; D call uncertain. The germline V and J ends were trimmed by 2 bases and 6 bases, with 8 bases remaining between them. This CDR3 contains 13 residues. The germline CDR1 and CDR2 sequences are SGHTA and FQGNSA. CDR3 region: CASSLTDGQPQHF. CDR3 DNA: TGTGCCAGCAGCTTAACAGACGGTCAGCCCCAGCATTTT.

CDR3 sequence: CAVGASVGDTNTEAFF. CDR3 DNA: TGTGCCGTAGGTGCTAGTGTAGGGGACACGAACACTGAAGCTTTCTTT. The V gene is TRBV10-3, the J gene TRBJ1-1, with TRBD1 as a possible D gene (6 bases). Germline-derived CDR1 and CDR2 are ENHRY and SYGVKD. V lost 11 bases to trimming and J lost 1 base, with 23 bases between them. CDR3 length equals 16 residues.

This rearrangement joins TRBV11-2 to TRBJ1-1, with D unclear. In germline, CDR1 is SGHAT, CDR2 FQNNGV. Trimming removed 0 bases from V and 4 bases from J, with 9 bases in between. The CDR3 is 14 residues long. CDR3 nucleotide sequence: TGTGCCAGCAGCTTAGAGCGGTTGAGCACTGAAGCTTTCTTT. Protein: CASSLERLSTEAFF. Full variable domain (rest looked up from reference TRBV11-2 and TRBJ1-1): EAGVAQSPRYKIIEKRQSVAFWCNPISGHATLYWYQQILGQGPKLLIQFQNNGVVDDSQLPKDRFSAERLKGVDSTLKIQPAKLEDSAVYLCASSLERLSTEAFFGQGTRLTVV.

V usage is TRBV27 and J usage is TRBJ1-5, with D possibly TRBD1 on 6 matching bases. Trimming removed 4 bases from V and 7 bases from J, with 14 bases in between. The length of the CDR3 is 14 residues. Germline loops: CDR1 MNHEY, CDR2 SMNVEV (reference sequence). In DNA, the CDR3 is TGTGCCAGCAGTTACAAGGGGGACGCGCAGCCCCAGCATTTT. As protein: CASSYKGDAQPQHF.

The chain couples TRBV28 to TRBJ1-5, with TRBD1 matching over 7 bases. In germline, CDR1 is MDHEN, CDR2 SYDVKM. CDR3 length equals 14 residues. J was trimmed by 2 bases and V by 6 bases; bases with no gene match: 4. This CDR3 reads CASRDTGGNQPQHF. CDR3 DNA sequence: TGTGCCAGCAGGGACACAGGGGGCAATCAGCCCCAGCATTTT.

The chain uses TRBV5-1 and TRBJ2-6; weak D call: TRBD1 (6 bases). This CDR3 has 15 residues. Between the trimmed V and J ends, which lost 3 bases and 2 bases, there was a span of 9 bases. Germline V lookup: CDR1 SGHRS, CDR2 YFSETQ. CDR3 in DNA: TGCGCCAGCAGCTCACAGGGTACTGGGGCCAACGTCCTGACTTTC. Translating gives CASSSQGTGANVLTF. The full variable domain, completed using reference TRBV5-1 and TRBJ2-6, is KAGVTQTPRYLIKTRGQQVTLSCSPISGHRSVSWYQQTPGQGLQFLFEYFSETQRNKGNFPGRFSGRQFSNSRSEMNVSTLELGDSALYLCASSSQGTGANVLTFGAGSRLTVL.

This clone was picked up a small number of times. The V call is TRBV5-4, the J call TRBJ1-2; tentative D call: TRBD1 (5 bases). This CDR3 has 16 amino acids. V shed 0 bases and J shed 3 bases, with 15 bases lying between them. Germline CDR1 SGHNT, CDR2 YYREEE (reference sequence). The CDR3 nucleotides read TGTGCCAGCAGCTTGGCCTATAGGGGTGACGACTATGGCTACACCTTC. Amino acids: CASSLAYRGDDYGYTF.